The rows below give T cell receptor beta chains drawn from one sample of a study of beta chain features in type 1 diabetes. TCRdb's table, derived via immunoSEQ multiplex PCR, lists solely in-frame clones and lacks some. Here the sample spans about 240,000 clones, 27% being singletons. The material sequenced was central memory CD4+ T cells from blood. The receptors come from a man aged 30 to 39 in good health. Both conserved end residues are part of each CDR3. D genes are given only for firm matches.

j_call,v_call,d_call,cdr3_length,cdr3_aa
TRBJ1-2,TRBV15,.,13,CATSRDRGVGYTF
TRBJ1-1,TRBV27,TRBD1,15,CASSELDRAGTEAFF
TRBJ2-7,TRBV7-2,.,16,CASSHRRVRATGEQYF
TRBJ2-3,TRBV30,TRBD1,16,CAWMGTTGANTDTQYF
TRBJ2-1,TRBV4-1,TRBD1,15,CASSGEGTGYNEQFF
TRBJ1-2,TRBV25-1,TRBD1,15,CASTLPGQANYGYTF
TRBJ2-7,TRBV7-2,TRBD2,15,CASSPLAGARYEQYF
TRBJ2-5,TRBV19,.,15,CASSEDGGIQETQYF
TRBJ2-2,TRBV11-2,TRBD2,16,CASSSAGGPRTGELFF
TRBJ1-1,TRBV5-1,.,12,CASSQGGTEAFF
TRBJ2-2,TRBV5-4,TRBD1,16,CASSSTGLGETGELFF
TRBJ2-3,TRBV5-1,.,14,CASSLDGRTDTQYF
TRBJ2-7,TRBV7-2,.,14,CASTRVSRYGERYF
TRBJ2-1,TRBV9,TRBD2,18,CASSFQPPGTSGTNEQFF
TRBJ2-1,TRBV5-6,.,15,CASSLPGGVYNEQFF
TRBJ2-1,TRBV16,TRBD2,17,CASSPGTSGGSYHEQFF
TRBJ2-1,TRBV30,.,13,CAWSEDSHNEQFF
TRBJ2-3,TRBV6-5,TRBD2,16,CASSSPTSGKANTQYF
TRBJ2-7,TRBV19,.,14,CASSIGAKEFEQYF
TRBJ1-4,TRBV25-1,TRBD1,13,CASSPGTAFGLFF
TRBJ1-2,TRBV6-5,.,15,CASSYGRGYGYGYTF
TRBJ1-4,TRBV7-8,TRBD1,16,CASSLRDRGTNEKLFF
TRBJ2-7,TRBV29-1,TRBD1,12,CSVGDRGQGQYF
TRBJ2-5,TRBV9,TRBD1,15,CASSVGTGGLETQYF
TRBJ2-1,TRBV7-2,.,15,CASSLRGPTGNEQFF
TRBJ2-3,TRBV4-3,TRBD2,17,CASSQGGSSGRTDTQYF
TRBJ2-6,TRBV29-1,TRBD1,16,CSVSPGQVSGANVLTF
TRBJ2-1,TRBV7-2,TRBD2,15,CASSLERGQYNEQFF
TRBJ1-1,TRBV7-2,.,15,CASSSPHTGGSYAFF
TRBJ2-1,TRBV2,TRBD2,15,CASINERGDISEQFF
TRBJ2-1,TRBV11-2,.,14,CASSPQGGIYEQFF
TRBJ2-4,TRBV28,.,13,CASSDEYKNIQYF
TRBJ1-1,TRBV29-1,TRBD1,13,CSVTDRGYTEAFF
TRBJ2-1,TRBV2,TRBD2,15,CASSDRLAGASEQFF
TRBJ1-3,TRBV30,.,14,CAWSSHSFGNTIYF
TRBJ2-4,TRBV28,.,14,CASRLGAAKNIQYF
TRBJ2-6,TRBV28,TRBD1,15,CASSPRGPGANVLTF
TRBJ1-2,TRBV28,.,12,CASSRENNGYTF
TRBJ2-7,TRBV27,.,14,CASSSGTDPYEQYF
TRBJ1-2,TRBV28,.,12,CASGREDYGYTF
TRBJ2-6,TRBV18,.,17,CASSPDGLSSGANVLTF
TRBJ2-1,TRBV5-4,TRBD1,15,CASSPGGVSYNEQFF
TRBJ2-7,TRBV29-1,TRBD2,14,CSVPGLAPSYEQYF
TRBJ2-3,TRBV6-5,.,14,CASRFRVGTDTQYF
TRBJ2-3,TRBV28,.,14,CASSLRQSTDTQYF
TRBJ2-1,TRBV18,TRBD2,20,CASSTRELAGGSDPHNEQFF
TRBJ2-6,TRBV7-2,.,14,CASSFPSGANVLTF
TRBJ1-4,TRBV5-1,.,14,CASSLAGADEKLFF
TRBJ2-6,TRBV6-6,.,15,CASTTPASGANVLTF
TRBJ1-6,TRBV23-1,.,14,CASSRGGLSSPLHF
TRBJ2-7,TRBV5-6,.,17,CASSLAGTQILRGEQYF